This entry concerns a single T cell receptor beta chain. The antigen is unknown. This specimen belongs to a study of cytomegalovirus exposure and HLA in healthy donors. Study-wide background: Across about 400 genotyped donors, about 81% landed in the Caucasian-associated ancestry cluster. Study-level results: Association of a missense DCLRE1C variant with TCR beta V- and J-gene trimming was reported in a later analysis. Later on, an analysis tied approximately 15,000 TCR beta sequences to HLA alleles at 0.05 false discovery rate. A later examination showed that TCR association rates differed by HLA locus, with DRB1 most and HLA-C fewest.

PCR amplification relied on 60 Vbeta primers (plus 13 Jbeta primers). The assay was immunoSEQ multiplex PCR, and TCRdb's table has in-frame clones only and misses some. The sample includes about 160,000 clones, 60% to 85% seen only once; the top ten take 1.4%. J lost 8 bases, V lost 8 bases, and 9 bases had no gene match. Looked up from germline, CDR1 is SNHLY and CDR2 is FYNNEI. The CDR3 loop spans 13 amino acids. The rearrangement joins TRBV2 to TRBJ2-4; 7 nucleotides agree with TRBD1. Sequencing was carried out using PBMCs. The sequence was obtained from a woman aged 25 to 39 in good health and CMV-seronegative. For the CDR3, the DNA is TGTGCCAGCTCGGGACAGTCTGGGGACATTCAGTACTTC. It yields the protein CASSGQSGDIQYF.